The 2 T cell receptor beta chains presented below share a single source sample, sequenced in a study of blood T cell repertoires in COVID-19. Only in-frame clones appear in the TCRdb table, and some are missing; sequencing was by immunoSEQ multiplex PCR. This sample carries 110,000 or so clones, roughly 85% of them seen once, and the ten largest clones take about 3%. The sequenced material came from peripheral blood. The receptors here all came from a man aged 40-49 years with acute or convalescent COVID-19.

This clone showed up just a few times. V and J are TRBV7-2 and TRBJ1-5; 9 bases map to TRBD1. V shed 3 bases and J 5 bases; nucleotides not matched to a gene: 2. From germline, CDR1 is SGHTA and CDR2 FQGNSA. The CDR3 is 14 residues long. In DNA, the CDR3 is TGTGCCAGCAGCTTGGACAGGGGAGATCAGCCCCAGCATTTT. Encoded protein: CASSLDRGDQPQHF. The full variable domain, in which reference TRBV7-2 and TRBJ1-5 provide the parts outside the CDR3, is GAGVSQSPSNKVTEKGKDVELRCDPISGHTALYWYRQSLGQGLEFLIYFQGNSAPDKSGLPSDRFSAERTGGSVSTLTIQRTQQEDSAVYLCASSLDRGDQPQHFGDGTRLSIL.

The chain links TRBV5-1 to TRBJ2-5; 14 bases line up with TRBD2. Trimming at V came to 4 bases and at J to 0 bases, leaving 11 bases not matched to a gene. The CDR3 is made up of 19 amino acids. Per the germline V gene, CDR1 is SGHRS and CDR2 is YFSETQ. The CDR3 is CASSIGLAGGPTYQETQYF. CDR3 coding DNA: TGCGCCAGCAGCATCGGACTAGCGGGGGGCCCGACGTACCAAGAGACCCAGTACTTC. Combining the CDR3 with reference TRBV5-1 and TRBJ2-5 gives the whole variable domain KAGVTQTPRYLIKTRGQQVTLSCSPISGHRSVSWYQQTPGQGLQFLFEYFSETQRNKGNFPGRFSGRQFSNSRSEMNVSTLELGDSALYLCASSIGLAGGPTYQETQYFGPGTRLLVL.